This T cell receptor beta chain is from a study of CD4+ T cells in melanoma. This clone was observed a single time. From germline, CDR1 is SGHVS and CDR2 FNYEAQ. CDR3 length: 17 residues. With 5 bases clipped from V and 4 bases from J, the junction kept 15 bases outside the gene matches. The method was immunoSEQ multiplex PCR; TCRdb's version includes in-frame clones alone and lacks a portion of them. The table has roughly 16,000 clones, approximately 79% seen once; the top ten hold roughly 12%. Sequences were obtained from cells from a culture (not recorded whether cultured in vitro). The TCR originated in a human donor with melanoma. This sequence joins TRBV7-6 and TRBJ2-7; 9 nucleotides match TRBD1. The CDR3 reads CASSPQSRTGAGYEQYF. CDR3 DNA sequence: TGTGCCAGCAGCCCCCAGTCCAGGACAGGGGCCGGGTACGAGCAGTACTTC.